The TCR beta chain described here comes from a study of blood T cell repertoires in COVID-19. Looking at the study overall: Acute and convalescent COVID-19 samples came from the United States, Italy and Spain. The analysed material was cDNA or gDNA that came from T cells, B-cell-depleted T cells, or PBMCs.

Authors' analysis steps: Estimates of nucleated cell counts were drawn from the amplification of reference gene primers. The data were produced by immunoSEQ multiplex PCR, yet TCRdb's version contains in-frame clones alone and is incomplete. The DNA gave D and trimming, while V, J and clone size come from that table. The sample includes a few hundred thousand clones, approximately 85% of them seen just once. V trimming: 0 bases; J trimming: 1 base; junction bases outside the gene matches: 2. This CDR3 spans 15 amino acids. From germline, CDR1 is SGDLS and CDR2 YYNGEE. On this clone itself: Different DNA sequences within this sample yield the same CDR3.

This chain joins TRBV9 and TRBJ2-7; 9 bases align to TRBD1. The source is a human donor in a cohort sampled during active COVID-19. The sample comprised peripheral blood. CDR3 sequence reads: CASSVAGTGSYEQYF. CDR3 nucleotides: TGTGCCAGCAGCGTAGCCGGGACAGGGTCCTACGAGCAGTACTTC.